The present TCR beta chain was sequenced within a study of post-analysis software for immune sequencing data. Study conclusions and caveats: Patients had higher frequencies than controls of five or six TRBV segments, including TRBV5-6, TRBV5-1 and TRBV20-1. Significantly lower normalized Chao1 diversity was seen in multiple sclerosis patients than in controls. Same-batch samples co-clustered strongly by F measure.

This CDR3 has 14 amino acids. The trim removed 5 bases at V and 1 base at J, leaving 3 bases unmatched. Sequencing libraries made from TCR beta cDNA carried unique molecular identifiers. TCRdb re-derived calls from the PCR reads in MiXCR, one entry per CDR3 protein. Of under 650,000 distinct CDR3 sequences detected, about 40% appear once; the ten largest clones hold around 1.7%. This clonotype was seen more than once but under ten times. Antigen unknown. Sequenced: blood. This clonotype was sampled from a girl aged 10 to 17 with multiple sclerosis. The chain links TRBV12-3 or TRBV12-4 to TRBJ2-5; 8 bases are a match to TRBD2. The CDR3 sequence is CASSRGGLQETQYF. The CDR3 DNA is TGTGCCAGCAGTCGGGGGGGCCTCCAAGAGACCCAGTACTTC.